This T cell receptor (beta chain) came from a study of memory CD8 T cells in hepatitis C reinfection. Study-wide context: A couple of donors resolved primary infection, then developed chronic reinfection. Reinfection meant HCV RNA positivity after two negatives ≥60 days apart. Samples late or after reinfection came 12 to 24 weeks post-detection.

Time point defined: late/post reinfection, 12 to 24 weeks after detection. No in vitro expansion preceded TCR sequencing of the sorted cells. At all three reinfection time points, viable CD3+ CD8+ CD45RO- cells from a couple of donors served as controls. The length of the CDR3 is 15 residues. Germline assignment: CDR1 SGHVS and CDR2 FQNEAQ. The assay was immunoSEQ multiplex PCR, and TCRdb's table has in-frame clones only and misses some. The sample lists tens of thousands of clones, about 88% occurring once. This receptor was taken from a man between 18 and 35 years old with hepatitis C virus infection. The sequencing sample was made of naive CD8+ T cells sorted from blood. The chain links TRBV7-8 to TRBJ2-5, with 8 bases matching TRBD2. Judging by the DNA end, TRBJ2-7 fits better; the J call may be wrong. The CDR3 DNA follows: TGTGCCAGCAGCTTATTAGCGGGGCAGGGCCACGAGCAGTACTTC. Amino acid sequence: CASSLLAGQGHEQYF.